This T cell receptor (beta chain) was obtained from a study of Ad26.COV2.S vaccination and SARS-CoV-2 variants. Study-wide background: The donor belonged to the COV1001 Ad26.COV2.S trial arm.

The study's findings and limits: The analyses of TCR breadth and depth may have understated the size of total T cell responses.

A note on this clone: Its target is unknown.

Produced via immunoSEQ multiplex PCR; TCRdb's table is partial and in-frame only. The sample includes more than 300,000 clones, 70% to 90% seen only once; the top ten take roughly a tenth. The ends were cut back, 6 bases at V and 4 bases at J, with 19 bases in the middle. Per the germline V gene, CDR1 is MNHEY and CDR2 is SVGEGT. The length of the CDR3 is 16 residues. Regarding treatment: 19 received Ad26.COV2.S at low or high dose, single or two shots; 5 received placebo; per-sample allocation not given. Sampling was done on day 63 after the first vaccine or placebo injection. The chain links TRBV6-2 or TRBV6-3 to TRBJ1-5; unclear D gene. The source material was peripheral blood, sampled in a trial of Ad26.COV2.S vaccine versus placebo. This clonotype was obtained from a person aged 18 to 65 who received the Ad26.COV2.S COVID-19 vaccine or a placebo. CDR3 DNA: TGTGCCAGCAGCCTCGCCATCTATCCTGCGAATCAGCCCCAGCATTTT. Its translation is CASSLAIYPANQPQHF.